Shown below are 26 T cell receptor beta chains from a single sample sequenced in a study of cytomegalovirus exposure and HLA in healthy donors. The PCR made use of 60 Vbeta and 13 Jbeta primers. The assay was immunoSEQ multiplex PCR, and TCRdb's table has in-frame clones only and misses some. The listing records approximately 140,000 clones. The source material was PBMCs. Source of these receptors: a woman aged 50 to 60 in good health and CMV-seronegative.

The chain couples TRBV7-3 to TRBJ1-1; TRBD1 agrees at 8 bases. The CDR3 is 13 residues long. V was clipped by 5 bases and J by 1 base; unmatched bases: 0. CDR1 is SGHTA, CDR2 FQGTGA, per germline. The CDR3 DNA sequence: TGTGCCAGCAGCGGACAGGGGAACACTGAAGCTTTCTTT. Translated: CASSGQGNTEAFF.

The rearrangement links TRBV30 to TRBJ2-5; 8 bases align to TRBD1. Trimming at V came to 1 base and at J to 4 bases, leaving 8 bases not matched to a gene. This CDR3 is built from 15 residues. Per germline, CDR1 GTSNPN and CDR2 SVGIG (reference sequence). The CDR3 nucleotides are TGTGCCTGGAGTGAGGTGACAGGGGCAGGAGAGACCCAGTACTTC. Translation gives CAWSEVTGAGETQYF.

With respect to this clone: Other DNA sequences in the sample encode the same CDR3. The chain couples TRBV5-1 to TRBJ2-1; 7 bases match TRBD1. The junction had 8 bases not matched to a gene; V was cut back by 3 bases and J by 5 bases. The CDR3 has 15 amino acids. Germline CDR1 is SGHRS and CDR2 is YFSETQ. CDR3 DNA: TGCGCCAGCAGCTCTCGACAGGGTCGGGACAATGAGCAGTTCTTC. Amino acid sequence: CASSSRQGRDNEQFF.

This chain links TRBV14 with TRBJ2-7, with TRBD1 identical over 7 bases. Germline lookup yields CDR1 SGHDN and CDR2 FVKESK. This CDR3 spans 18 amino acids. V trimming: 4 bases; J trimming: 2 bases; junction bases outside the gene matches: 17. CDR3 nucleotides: TGTGCCAGCAGCCTCCGCCGGGGACAGAAAACAAACACCTACGAGCAGTACTTC. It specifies CASSLRRGQKTNTYEQYF.

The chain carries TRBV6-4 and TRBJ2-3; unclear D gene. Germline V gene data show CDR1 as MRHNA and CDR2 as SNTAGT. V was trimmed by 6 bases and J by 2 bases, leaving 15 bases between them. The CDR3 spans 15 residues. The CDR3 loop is CASRTTPRHTDTQYF. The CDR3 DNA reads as TGTGCCAGCAGGACGACACCCAGGCACACAGATACGCAGTATTTT.

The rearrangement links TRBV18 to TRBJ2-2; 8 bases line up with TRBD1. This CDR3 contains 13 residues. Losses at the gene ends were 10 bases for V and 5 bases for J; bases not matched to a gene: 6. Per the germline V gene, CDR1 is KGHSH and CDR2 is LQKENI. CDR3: CATRQGNTGELFF. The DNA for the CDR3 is TGTGCCACGAGACAGGGGAATACCGGGGAGCTGTTTTTT.

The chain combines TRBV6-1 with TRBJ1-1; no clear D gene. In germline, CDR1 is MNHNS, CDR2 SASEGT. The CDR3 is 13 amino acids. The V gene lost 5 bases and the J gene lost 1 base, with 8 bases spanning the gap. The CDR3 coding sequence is TGTGCCAGCAGTCCCACATCGAACACTGAAGCTTTCTTT. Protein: CASSPTSNTEAFF.

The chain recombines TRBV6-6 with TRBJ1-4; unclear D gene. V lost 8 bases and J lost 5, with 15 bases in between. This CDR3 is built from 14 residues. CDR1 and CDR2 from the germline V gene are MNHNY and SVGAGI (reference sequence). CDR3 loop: CASANLGGNEKLFF. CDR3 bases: TGTGCCAGCGCAAATCTGGGAGGGAATGAAAAACTGTTTTTT.

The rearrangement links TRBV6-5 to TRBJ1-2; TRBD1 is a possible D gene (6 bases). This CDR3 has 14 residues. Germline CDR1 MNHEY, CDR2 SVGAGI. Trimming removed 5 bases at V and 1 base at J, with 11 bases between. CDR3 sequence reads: CASSEQGSNYGYTF. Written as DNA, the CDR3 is TGTGCCAGCAGTGAACAGGGTAGTAACTATGGCTACACCTTC.

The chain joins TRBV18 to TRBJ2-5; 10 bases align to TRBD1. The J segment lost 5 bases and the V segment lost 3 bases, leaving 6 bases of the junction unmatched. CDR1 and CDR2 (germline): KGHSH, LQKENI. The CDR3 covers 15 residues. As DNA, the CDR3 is TGTGCCAGCTCACCCGAGACAGGGGGCTACGAGACCCAGTACTTC. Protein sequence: CASSPETGGYETQYF.

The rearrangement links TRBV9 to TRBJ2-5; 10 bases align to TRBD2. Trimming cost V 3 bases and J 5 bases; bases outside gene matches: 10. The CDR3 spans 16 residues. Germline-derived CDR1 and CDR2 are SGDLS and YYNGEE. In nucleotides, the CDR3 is TGTGCCAGCAGCGAATCAGCGGGAGGGGCAGGGGAGACCCAGTACTTC. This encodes CASSESAGGAGETQYF.

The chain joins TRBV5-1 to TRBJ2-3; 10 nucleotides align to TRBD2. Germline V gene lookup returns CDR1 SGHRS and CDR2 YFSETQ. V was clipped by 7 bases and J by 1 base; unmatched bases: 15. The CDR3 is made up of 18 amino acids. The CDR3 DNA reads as TGCGCCAGCTCCCGAGGGAGCGGGGGGGATGTGGGCACAGATACGCAGTATTTT. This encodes CASSRGSGGDVGTDTQYF.

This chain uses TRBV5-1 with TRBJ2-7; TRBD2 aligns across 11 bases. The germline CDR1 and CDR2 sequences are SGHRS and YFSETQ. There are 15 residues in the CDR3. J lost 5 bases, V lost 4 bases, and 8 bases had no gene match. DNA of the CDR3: TGCGCCAGCAGCCCCAGCCCACTAGCGGGAGACGAGCAGTACTTC. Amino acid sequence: CASSPSPLAGDEQYF.

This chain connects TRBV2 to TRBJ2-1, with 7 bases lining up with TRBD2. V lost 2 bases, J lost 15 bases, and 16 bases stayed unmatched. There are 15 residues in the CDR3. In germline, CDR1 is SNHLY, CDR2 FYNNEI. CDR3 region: CASSEYGSSGPPGFF. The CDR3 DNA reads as TGTGCCAGCAGTGAATACGGGTCTAGCGGCCCCCCGGGGTTCTTC. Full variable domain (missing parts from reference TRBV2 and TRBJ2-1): EPEVTQTPSHQVTQMGQEVILRCVPISNHLYFYWYRQILGQKVEFLVSFYNNEISEKSEIFDDQFSVERPDGSNFTLKIRSTKLEDSAMYFCASSEYGSSGPPGFFGPGTRLTVL.

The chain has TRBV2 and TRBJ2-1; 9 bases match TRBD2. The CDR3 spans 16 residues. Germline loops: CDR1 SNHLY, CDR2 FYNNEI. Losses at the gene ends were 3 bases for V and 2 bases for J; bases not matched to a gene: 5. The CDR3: CASSDSSGEAYNEQFF. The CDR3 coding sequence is TGTGCCAGCAGTGACTCTAGCGGGGAAGCCTACAATGAGCAGTTCTTC.

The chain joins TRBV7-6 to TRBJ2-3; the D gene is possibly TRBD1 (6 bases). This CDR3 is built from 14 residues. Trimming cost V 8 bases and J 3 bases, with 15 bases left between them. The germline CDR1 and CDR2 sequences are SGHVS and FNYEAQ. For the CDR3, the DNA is TGTGCCAGCGGTCTAGGCAGGGGAACAGATACGCAGTATTTT. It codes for CASGLGRGTDTQYF.

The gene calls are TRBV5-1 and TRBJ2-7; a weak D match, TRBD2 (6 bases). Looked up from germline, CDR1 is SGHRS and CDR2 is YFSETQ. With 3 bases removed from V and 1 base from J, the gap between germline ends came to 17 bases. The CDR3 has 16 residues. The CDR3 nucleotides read TGCGCCAGCAGCTGGCCCTCCGGGACTGATTCCTACGAGCAGTACTTC. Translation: CASSWPSGTDSYEQYF. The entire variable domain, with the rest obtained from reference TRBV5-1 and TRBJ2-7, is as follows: KAGVTQTPRYLIKTRGQQVTLSCSPISGHRSVSWYQQTPGQGLQFLFEYFSETQRNKGNFPGRFSGRQFSNSRSEMNVSTLELGDSALYLCASSWPSGTDSYEQYFGPGTRLTVT.

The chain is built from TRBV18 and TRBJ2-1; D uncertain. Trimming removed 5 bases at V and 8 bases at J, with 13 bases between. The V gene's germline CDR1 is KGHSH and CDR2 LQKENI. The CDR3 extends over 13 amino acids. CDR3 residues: CASSSDSSDEQFF. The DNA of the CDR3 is TGTGCCAGCTCATCAGACTCCTCCGATGAGCAGTTCTTC.

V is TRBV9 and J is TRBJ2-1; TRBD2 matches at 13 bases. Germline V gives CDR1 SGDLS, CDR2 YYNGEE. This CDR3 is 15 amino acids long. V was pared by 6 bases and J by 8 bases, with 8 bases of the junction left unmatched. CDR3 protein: CASTSTSGGADEQFF. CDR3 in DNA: TGTGCCAGCACCTCCACTAGCGGGGGGGCAGATGAGCAGTTCTTC.

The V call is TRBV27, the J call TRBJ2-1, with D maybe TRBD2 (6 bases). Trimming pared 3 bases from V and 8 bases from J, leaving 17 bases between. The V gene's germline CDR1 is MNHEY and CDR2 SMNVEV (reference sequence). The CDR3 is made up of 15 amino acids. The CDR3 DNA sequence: TGTGCCAGCAGTTTGAGGACACTGGGGGACTATGAGCAGTTCTTC. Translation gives CASSLRTLGDYEQFF.

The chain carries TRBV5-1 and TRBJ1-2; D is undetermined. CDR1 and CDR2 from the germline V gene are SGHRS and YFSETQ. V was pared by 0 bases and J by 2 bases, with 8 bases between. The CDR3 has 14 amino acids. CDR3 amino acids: CASSLEGANYGYTF. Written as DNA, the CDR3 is TGCGCCAGCAGCTTGGAAGGAGCAAACTATGGCTACACCTTC.

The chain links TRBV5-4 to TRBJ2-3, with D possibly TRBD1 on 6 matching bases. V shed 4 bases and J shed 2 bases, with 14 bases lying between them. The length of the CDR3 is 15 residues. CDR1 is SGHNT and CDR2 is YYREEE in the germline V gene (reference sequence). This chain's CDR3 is CASSPGGGVTDTQYF. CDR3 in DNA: TGTGCCAGCAGCCCTGGGGGCGGAGTCACAGATACGCAGTATTTT.

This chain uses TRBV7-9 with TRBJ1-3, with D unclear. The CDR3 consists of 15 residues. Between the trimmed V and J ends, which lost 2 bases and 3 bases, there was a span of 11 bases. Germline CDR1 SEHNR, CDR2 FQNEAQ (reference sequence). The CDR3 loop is CASSLSGRFGNTIYF. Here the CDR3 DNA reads TGTGCCAGCAGCTTATCGGGGAGGTTTGGAAACACCATATATTTT. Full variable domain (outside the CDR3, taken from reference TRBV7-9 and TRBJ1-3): DTGVSQNPRHKITKRGQNVTFRCDPISEHNRLYWYRQTLGQGPEFLTYFQNEAQLEKSRLLSDRFSAERPKGSFSTLEIQRTEQGDSAMYLCASSLSGRFGNTIYFGEGSWLTVV.

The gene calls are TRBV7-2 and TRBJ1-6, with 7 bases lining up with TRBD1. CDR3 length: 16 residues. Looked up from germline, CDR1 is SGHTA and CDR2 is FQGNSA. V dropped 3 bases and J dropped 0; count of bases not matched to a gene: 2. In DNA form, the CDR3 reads TGTGCCAGCAGCTTGACAGGGAGCTCCTATAATTCACCCCTCCACTTT. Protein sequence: CASSLTGSSYNSPLHF.

The CDR3 region has the DNA TGTGCCAGCAGCCGTACGGGACTAGCGGAAGACATTCAGTACTTC. Amino acids: CASSRTGLAEDIQYF. The chain carries TRBV4-2 and TRBJ2-4, with 11 bases aligning to TRBD2. CDR1 is LGHNA and CDR2 is YNFKEQ in the germline V gene. The CDR3 sequence is 15 residues long. The trim removed 4 bases at V and 8 bases at J, leaving 7 bases unmatched.

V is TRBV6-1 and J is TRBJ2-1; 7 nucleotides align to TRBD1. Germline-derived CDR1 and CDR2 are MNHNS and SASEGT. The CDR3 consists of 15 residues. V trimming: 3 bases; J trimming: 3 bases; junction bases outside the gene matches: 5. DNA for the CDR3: TGTGCCAGCAGTGACCTTGGGACAGTCTACAATGAGCAGTTCTTC. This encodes CASSDLGTVYNEQFF.